Presented here are 10 T cell receptor beta chains from one specimen sequenced in a study of blood T cell repertoires in COVID-19. This table comes from immunoSEQ multiplex PCR, and its TCRdb copy is limited to in-frame clones, with some not included. Of about 350,000 clones listed, almost 90% are singletons. The sample was PBMCs or T cells enriched from blood (not recorded which). These receptors were collected from a woman in her 30s who had been exposed to COVID-19.

V usage is TRBV24-1 and J usage is TRBJ1-5; D uncertain. The CDR3 runs 16 residues. The V end was cut by 3 bases, the J end by 7 bases, with 18 bases between. Germline lookup yields CDR1 KGHDR and CDR2 SFDVKD. In nucleotides, the CDR3 is TGTGCCACCAGTGATAGCCGGGAATGGGAGCGACAGCCCCAGCATTTT. It codes for CATSDSREWERQPQHF.

The chain is built from TRBV10-1 and TRBJ2-1; D ambiguous. This CDR3 is 12 amino acids long. The V and J ends lost 4 bases and 7 bases respectively, with 8 bases between them. From germline, CDR1 is WNHNN and CDR2 SYGVQD (reference sequence). The CDR3 bases are TGCGCCAGCAGTGCGGCTAGGAATGAGCAGTTCTTC. Amino acids: CASSAARNEQFF.

V and J are TRBV28 and TRBJ2-1; 9 bases fit TRBD2. The CDR3 length is 15 residues. The junction had 6 bases not matched to a gene; V was cut back by 5 bases and J by 4 bases. The germline CDR1 and CDR2 sequences are MDHEN and SYDVKM. The CDR3 DNA follows: TGTGCCAGCAGTCCTCCTAGCGGGGCTTACAATGAGCAGTTCTTC. Residues: CASSPPSGAYNEQFF.

V gene TRBV10-2 combines with J gene TRBJ2-1; D gene uncertain. Looked up from germline, CDR1 is WSHSY and CDR2 is SAAADI. The V gene lost 7 bases and the J gene lost 3 bases, with 4 bases spanning the gap. The CDR3 runs 11 residues. For the CDR3, the DNA is TGCGCCAGCAACAGCTACAATGAGCAGTTCTTC. Amino acid sequence: CASNSYNEQFF.

V usage is TRBV2 and J usage is TRBJ2-2; D perhaps matches TRBD2 (5 bases). CDR1 is SNHLY, CDR2 FYNNEI, per germline. There are 17 residues in the CDR3. The germline V and J ends were trimmed by 6 bases and 5 bases, with 22 bases remaining between them. The CDR3 nucleotides are TGTGCCAGCAGCCCCGACACCTCCGGGGTAGGGACCGGGGAGCTGTTTTTT. It yields the protein CASSPDTSGVGTGELFF.

The chain carries TRBV19 and TRBJ2-1, with 8 bases fitting TRBD2. Germline V CDR1 and CDR2: LNHDA, SQIVND (reference sequence). Trimming cost V 7 bases and J 2 bases; bases outside gene matches: 4. This CDR3 is 14 amino acids long. CDR3 protein: CASTAGATYNEQFF. The CDR3 DNA follows: TGTGCCAGTACAGCGGGAGCGACCTACAATGAGCAGTTCTTC.

The V call is TRBV5-1, the J call TRBJ2-2; D is perhaps TRBD2 (5 bases). Germline-derived CDR1 and CDR2 are SGHRS and YFSETQ. CDR3 length: 15 amino acids. Deletions cut 4 bases from V and 1 base from J, with 11 bases between. CDR3 loop: CASSPNRGNTGELFF. For the CDR3, the DNA is TGCGCCAGCAGCCCAAACCGGGGGAACACCGGGGAGCTGTTTTTT.

The chain recombines TRBV2 with TRBJ2-1; no firm D call. V lost 3 bases and J lost 5, with 2 bases in between. The CDR3 has 11 amino acids. Germline loops: CDR1 SNHLY, CDR2 FYNNEI. The CDR3 DNA reads as TGTGCCAGCAGTGATAACAATGAGCAGTTCTTC. Amino acid sequence: CASSDNNEQFF.

The V and J genes are TRBV5-1 and TRBJ2-1, with a weak D call TRBD2 (6 bases). Trimming pared 0 bases from V and 8 bases from J, leaving 12 bases between. Germline CDR1 and CDR2: SGHRS and YFSETQ. The CDR3 sequence is 14 residues long. For the CDR3, the DNA is TGCGCCAGCAGCTTGGCCTCTAGCGTCGATGAGCAGTTCTTC. It is translated as CASSLASSVDEQFF.

V is TRBV27 and J is TRBJ1-2; D uncertain. The CDR3 spans 12 residues. Per the germline V gene, CDR1 is MNHEY and CDR2 is SMNVEV (reference sequence). Trimming removed 8 bases at V and 7 bases at J, with 14 bases between. The CDR3 DNA is TGTGCCAGCGCGACGGCATCGGGTGGCTACACCTTC. As protein: CASATASGGYTF.